Here is one T cell receptor beta chain with its context. The record originates from a study of somatic mutations in cytotoxic T cells in rheumatoid arthritis. This CDR3 contains 16 residues. In the original workflow: After comparison against published virus-specific TCRB sequences, only a few of the patient CD8+ clones larger than 1% turned out to match them. The repertoire was sequenced with immunoSEQ multiplex PCR; TCRdb's copy has only in-frame clones and lacks some. That table supplies the V and J calls and clone size; D and trimming were determined from the DNA. Among about 23,000 clones listed, approximately 80% were seen once.

Sequenced input: CD8+ T cells sorted from blood. The receptor was derived from an adult with rheumatoid arthritis. The genes are TRBV21-1 and TRBJ2-7; TRBD2, the table's D call, was not compared with the DNA. TRBV21-1 is shown as a pseudogene. DNA of the CDR3: TGTGCCAGCAGCAAAAAGGCTCGAGGGCCCGACTACGAGCAGTACTTC. This sequence encodes CASSKKARGPDYEQYF.